This is a list of T cell receptor beta chains from one sample in a study of tumor-infiltrating lymphocytes in glioblastoma multiforme. MiXCR was run by TCRdb on the multiplex PCR reads, yielding one entry per CDR3 protein. The sample consists of 15,000 or so distinct CDR3 sequences, 65% to 80% of them appearing once. The sequenced sample was brain tumor tissue. The receptors come from a male donor with glioblastoma. Each CDR3 is given with its conserved first and last residue. Each record gives: D gene, J gene, V gene, clone size, CDR3 DNA, CDR3 protein. D genes are given only for firm matches. The size of a clone is reported for some rows only, either as once, few or many, or as a class for expanded clones.

.,TRBJ2-6,TRBV5-5,.,TGTGCCAGCACCCCCCACAGCCCTATCGGTAGGGCCAACGTCCTGACTTTC,CASTPHSPIGRANVLTF
TRBD2,TRBJ2-5,TRBV29-1,.,TGCAGCGTCCGGACTAGCGGGGGAGAGACCCAGTACTTC,CSVRTSGGETQYF
TRBD2,TRBJ2-7,TRBV20-1,.,TGCAGTGCCAGGACTAGCGGGGGATCCTACGAGCAGTACTTC,CSARTSGGSYEQYF
.,TRBJ2-3,TRBV20-1,.,TGCAGTGCTAGTCGCCCCGGACTGGCGCGAGGGCCGGGTAGCACAGATACGCAGTATTTT,CSASRPGLARGPGSTDTQYF
TRBD1,TRBJ1-6,TRBV29-1,hyperexpanded,TGCAGCGTTGCCAGGGACAGAGAATCACCCCTCCACTTT,CSVARDRESPLHF
.,TRBJ1-5,TRBV15,many,TGTGCCACCAGCAGAGATCTAAACGGGAATCAGCCCCAGCATTTT,CATSRDLNGNQPQHF
.,TRBJ2-7,TRBV20-1,.,TGCAGTGCTAGAGGCCCGGGACCCACTCGAGACGAGCAGTACTTC,CSARGPGPTRDEQYF
.,TRBJ1-5,TRBV11-3,once,TGTGCCAGCAGCTTACTCCGACGCAATCAGCCCCAGCATTTT,CASSLLRRNQPQHF
TRBD1,TRBJ1-1,TRBV20-1,.,TGCAGTGCTAGAGATATTACAGGGGGAAGAGCTGAAGCTTTCTTT,CSARDITGGRAEAFF
.,TRBJ2-7,TRBV10-3,.,TGTGCCATCAGTGAGTCGGGTCGGGAGCTTTACTTC,CAISESGRELYF
.,TRBJ2-5,TRBV29-1,.,TGCAGCGTTGATCGGCAGGGCCAGACCCAGTACTTC,CSVDRQGQTQYF
.,TRBJ2-7,TRBV7-3,many,TGTGCCAGCAGCTTAATGGCAGGGGACGAGCAGTACTTC,CASSLMAGDEQYF
.,TRBJ2-1,TRBV29-1,.,TGCAGCGTTGAAGAAATTGGGTTAGTGGTAGGGTCCTACGATGAGCAGTTCTTC,CSVEEIGLVVGSYDEQFF
.,TRBJ2-7,TRBV6-2/TRBV6-3,medium-sized,TGTGCCAGCAGTTACCGGGAATACGACGAGCAGTACTTC,CASSYREYDEQYF
.,TRBJ1-1,TRBV6-5,.,TGTGCCGTTAGGGGGTCGGGTAAAAACACTGAAGCTTTCTTT,CAVRGSGKNTEAFF
.,TRBJ1-4,TRBV11-2,.,TGTGCCAGCAGCTTAGACCCGGGCTTGGATGAAAAACTGTTTTTT,CASSLDPGLDEKLFF
.,TRBJ1-5,TRBV29-1,.,TGCAGCGCCTCGGAAGGCTATAGCAATCAGCCCCAGCATTTT,CSASEGYSNQPQHF
.,TRBJ2-3,TRBV11-2,.,TGTGCCAGCAGCTACCGGGCTCAGAAGGGAGATACGCAGTATTTT,CASSYRAQKGDTQYF
.,TRBJ2-7,TRBV6-5,.,TGTGCCAGCAGTTACTCGATGCCCGACAGCCCCTACAAGCAGTACTTC,CASSYSMPDSPYKQYF
.,TRBJ2-7,TRBV6-1,.,TGTGCCAGCCTTTGGGGCGAGACCTACGAGCAGTACTTC,CASLWGETYEQYF
TRBD1,TRBJ2-5,TRBV5-1,once,TGCGCCAGCAGCATCGGGACAGGGGGCACGAAGACCCAGTACTTC,CASSIGTGGTKTQYF
TRBD2,TRBJ2-2,TRBV11-2,.,TGTACCAGCAGCTTAGTTCGTTCCAGCGGGGGCTCGAACGCCAGGGAGCTGTTTTTT,CTSSLVRSSGGSNARELFF
TRBD1,TRBJ2-7,TRBV11-1,.,TGTGCCATCAGCGGACAGGGGCGTGAGCGGTACTTC,CAISGQGRERYF
TRBD1,TRBJ2-7,TRBV6-1,.,TGTGCCAGCGCCCCTCTTCGGACAGGGTGGAGGAGTACGGGCGAGCAGTACTTC,CASAPLRTGWRSTGEQYF
TRBD2,TRBJ2-3,TRBV11-3,.,TGTGCCAGCAGCCGGGAGGGAATGGGGACACTCACGCAGTATTTT,CASSREGMGTLTQYF